This T cell receptor (beta chain) was recovered during a study of blood T cell repertoires in COVID-19. Germline V gene data show CDR1 as SGDLS and CDR2 as YYNGEE. The CDR3 runs to 14 residues. The V and J ends lost 2 bases and 3 bases respectively, with 12 bases between them. Only in-frame clones appear in the TCRdb table, and some are missing; sequencing was by immunoSEQ multiplex PCR. The data show some 380,000 clones, around 89% seen once. The rearrangement links TRBV9 to TRBJ2-7; D is possibly TRBD1 (6 bases). The TCR was taken from a man younger than 35 with active or convalescent COVID-19. The sequenced sample consisted of peripheral blood. CDR3 region: CASSVGTLYYEQYF. The CDR3 DNA is TGTGCCAGCAGCGTGGGGACACTCTACTACGAGCAGTACTTC.